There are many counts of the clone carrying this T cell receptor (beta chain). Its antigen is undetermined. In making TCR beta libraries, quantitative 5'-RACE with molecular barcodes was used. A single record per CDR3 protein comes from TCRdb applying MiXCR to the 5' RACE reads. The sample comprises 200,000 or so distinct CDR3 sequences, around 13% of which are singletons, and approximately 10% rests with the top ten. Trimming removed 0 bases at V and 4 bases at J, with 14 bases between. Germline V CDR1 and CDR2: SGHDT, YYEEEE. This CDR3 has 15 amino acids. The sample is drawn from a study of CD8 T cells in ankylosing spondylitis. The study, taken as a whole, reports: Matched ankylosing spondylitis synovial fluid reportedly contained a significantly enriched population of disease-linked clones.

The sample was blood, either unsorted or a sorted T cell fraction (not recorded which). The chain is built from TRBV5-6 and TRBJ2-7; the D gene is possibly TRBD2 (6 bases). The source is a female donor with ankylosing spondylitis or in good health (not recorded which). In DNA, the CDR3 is TGTGCCAGCAGCTTGGTTGGTCTAGCGAAATACGAGCAGTACTTC. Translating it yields CASSLVGLAKYEQYF.